Following are 22 T cell receptor beta chains from one sample sequenced in a study of cytomegalovirus exposure and HLA in healthy donors. The PCR was carried out with 60 Vbeta primers and 13 Jbeta primers. Profiled with immunoSEQ multiplex PCR; TCRdb holds only in-frame clones, not every one. The sample has around 190,000 clones, around three quarters seen once. Sequencing was performed on PBMCs. Receptors originate from a woman aged 30 to 39 in good health and CMV-seropositive.

This rearrangement joins TRBV19 to TRBJ2-3; 10 bases align to TRBD2. CDR1 and CDR2 from the germline V gene are LNHDA and SQIVND (reference sequence). V gave up 5 bases and J gave up 7 bases; unmatched junction bases: 9. The CDR3 runs to 15 residues. The CDR3 region has the DNA TGTGCCAGTAGTGGGAGCGGGGGGGCGGAGTATACGCAGTATTTT. This gives the protein CASSGSGGAEYTQYF.

The chain carries TRBV7-9 and TRBJ2-2; maybe TRBD2 (6 bases). V was clipped by 0 bases and J by 1 base, with 9 bases between them. Germline CDR1 and CDR2: SEHNR and FQNEAQ (reference sequence). CDR3 size: 16 residues. CDR3 in amino acids: CASSLAAGMNTGELFF. The CDR3 region has the DNA TGTGCCAGCAGCTTAGCTGCGGGGATGAACACCGGGGAGCTGTTTTTT.

This chain links TRBV7-8 with TRBJ1-2, with D maybe TRBD1 (6 bases). Per germline, CDR1 SGHVS and CDR2 FQNEAQ. V shed 5 bases and J shed 4 bases, with 17 bases lying between them. The CDR3 is 15 residues long. This CDR3 reads CASSRGAGQPYGYTF. CDR3 sequence (DNA): TGTGCCAGCAGCCGGGGGGCAGGGCAACCCTATGGCTACACCTTC.

Details on this clone: One junction end disagrees with the germline gene, perhaps due to a read error. This rearrangement joins TRBV6-5 to TRBJ2-7, with 11 bases aligning to TRBD2. Germline lookup yields CDR1 MNHEY and CDR2 SVGAGI. The CDR3 has 15 residues. As DNA, the CDR3 is TGTGCCAGCAGTGCTACTAGCGGGGGAACCTACAAGCAGTACTTC. Its translation is CASSATSGGTYKQYF.

This chain joins TRBV5-6 and TRBJ2-1; 8 bases align to TRBD2. CDR3 length: 14 residues. Germline CDR1 and CDR2: SGHDT and YYEEEE. V lost 3 bases, J lost 10 bases, and 9 bases stayed unmatched. The DNA of the CDR3 is TGTGCCAGCAGCTCCTGGACTAGCCCGGGGGAGCAGTTCTTC. Its translation: CASSSWTSPGEQFF.

This sequence joins TRBV9 and TRBJ1-2; 8 bases fit TRBD1. CDR1 SGDLS and CDR2 YYNGEE come from the germline V gene. CDR3 length: 13 residues. Trimming cost V 1 base and J 8 bases; bases outside gene matches: 4. In DNA form, the CDR3 reads TGTGCCAGCAGCGTACAGGGGGCAGGAGGCTACACCTTC. It specifies CASSVQGAGGYTF. The complete variable domain, with remaining parts taken from reference TRBV9 and TRBJ1-2, reads DSGVTQTPKHLITATGQRVTLRCSPRSGDLSVYWYQQSLDQGLQFLIQYYNGEERAKGNILERFSAQQFPDLHSELNLSSLELGDSALYFCASSVQGAGGYTFGSGTRLTVV.

The chain is built from TRBV7-2 and TRBJ1-4, with D possibly TRBD1 on 5 matching bases. The CDR3 covers 16 residues. CDR1 and CDR2 from the germline V gene are SGHTA and FQGNSA. The V gene lost 5 bases and the J gene lost 7 bases, with 20 bases spanning the gap. CDR3 DNA: TGTGCCAGCAGCCCCGGGACTAGAGGAGGTGGTGAAAAACTGTTTTTT. Translated: CASSPGTRGGGEKLFF.

The V gene is TRBV5-1, the J gene TRBJ1-1, with D possibly being TRBD1 (6 bases). The germline CDR1 and CDR2 sequences are SGHRS and YFSETQ. The CDR3 totals 15 residues. V lost 4 bases to trimming and J lost 2 bases, with 15 bases between them. CDR3 DNA sequence: TGCGCCAGCAGCCCGGTCACAGGGTTAAACACTGAAGCTTTCTTT. Protein product: CASSPVTGLNTEAFF.

This sequence joins TRBV7-6 and TRBJ1-3; no definite D call. Germline CDR1 is SGHVS and CDR2 is FNYEAQ. This CDR3 is 12 amino acids long. V was shortened by 5 bases and J by 7 bases, with 9 bases between the two germline ends. This chain's CDR3 is CASSPRGNTIYF. The CDR3 region has the DNA TGTGCCAGCAGCCCCCGGGGTAACACCATATATTTT. The full variable domain, its missing parts supplied by reference TRBV7-6 and TRBJ1-3, is GAGVSQSPRYKVTKRGQDVALRCDPISGHVSLYWYRQALGQGPEFLTYFNYEAQQDKSGLPNDRFSAERPEGSISTLTIQRTEQRDSAMYRCASSPRGNTIYFGEGSWLTVV.

This clone appeared a few times. The V and J genes are TRBV9 and TRBJ2-1; 8 bases are a match to TRBD1. From germline, CDR1 is SGDLS and CDR2 YYNGEE. J was trimmed by 7 bases and V by 3 bases; bases with no gene match: 9. The CDR3 contains 15 residues. CDR3 sequence: CASSAFGQGRNEQFF. CDR3 in DNA: TGTGCCAGCAGCGCCTTTGGACAGGGTAGGAATGAGCAGTTCTTC.

The chain combines TRBV7-3 with TRBJ2-3; D is perhaps TRBD2 (6 bases). From germline, CDR1 is SGHTA and CDR2 FQGTGA. V lost 2 bases and J lost 0, with 9 bases in between. This CDR3 spans 15 amino acids. CDR3 sequence (DNA): TGTGCCAGCAGCTTACACGGGACTAGCACAGATACGCAGTATTTT. Its protein is CASSLHGTSTDTQYF.

DNA of the CDR3: TGTGCCAGTAGTATCTTCCCAGGGGAGGGTCAAGAGACCCAGTACTTC. This encodes CASSIFPGEGQETQYF. J is TRBJ2-5 and V is TRBV19, with D maybe TRBD2 (7 bases). This CDR3 is 16 amino acids long. Trimming stripped 3 bases from V and 2 bases from J, with 16 bases between. Germline V gene lookup returns CDR1 LNHDA and CDR2 SQIVND (reference sequence).

The V and J genes are TRBV4-1 and TRBJ1-2, with D possibly being TRBD1 (6 bases). CDR1 MGHRA and CDR2 YSYEKL come from the germline V gene. This CDR3 has 16 residues. Trimming cost V 1 base and J 2 bases, with 14 bases left between them. In nucleotides, the CDR3 is TGCGCCAGCAGCCAAGTCGGACGGACAGCAAACTATGGCTACACCTTC. It encodes CASSQVGRTANYGYTF.

The chain recombines TRBV2 with TRBJ1-5; D is possibly TRBD1 (6 bases). CDR1 is SNHLY and CDR2 is FYNNEI in the germline V gene. The CDR3 has 15 residues. The germline V and J ends were trimmed by 6 bases and 6 bases, with 18 bases remaining between them. This chain's CDR3 is CASRVKGRGGQPQHF. Written as DNA, the CDR3 is TGTGCCAGCAGGGTCAAGGGGAGGGGGGGTCAGCCCCAGCATTTT.

The chain recombines TRBV7-3 with TRBJ2-5; TRBD2 might be the D (5 bases). Per the germline V gene, CDR1 is SGHTA and CDR2 is FQGTGA. This CDR3 contains 13 residues. The germline V and J ends were trimmed by 2 bases and 5 bases, with 9 bases remaining between them. CDR3 coding DNA: TGTGCCAGCAGCTTAGGGAGTGGGGAGACCCAGTACTTC. This sequence encodes CASSLGSGETQYF. The variable domain in full, completed from reference TRBV7-3 and TRBJ2-5, reads GAGVSQTPSNKVTEKGKYVELRCDPISGHTALYWYRQSLGQGPEFLIYFQGTGAADDSGLPNDRFFAVRPEGSVSTLKIQRTERGDSAVYLCASSLGSGETQYFGPGTRLLVL.

The CDR3 DNA follows: TGTGCCAGCAGCCCGAGACAGGGTGGTGAAAAACTGTTTTTT. This sequence encodes CASSPRQGGEKLFF. The chain uses TRBV7-9 and TRBJ1-4; TRBD1 matches 7 bases. This CDR3 has 14 amino acids. V lost 5 bases and J lost 7; bases outside the gene matches: 7. Germline loops: CDR1 SEHNR, CDR2 FQNEAQ (reference sequence).

This chain links TRBV10-3 with TRBJ2-3; TRBD2 matches at 12 bases. The germline V gene encodes CDR1 ENHRY and CDR2 SYGVKD. This CDR3 has 18 amino acids. V shed 3 bases and J 2 bases; nucleotides not matched to a gene: 9. CDR3 bases: TGTGCCATCAGTGAAGTGGCGCTAGCGGGAGGGTTCACAGATACGCAGTATTTT. Translated: CAISEVALAGGFTDTQYF.

The CDR3 nucleotides read TGCGCCAGCAGCCGTAGGGACAGAAGCCTTAGCAATCAGCCCCAGCATTTT. Translating it yields CASSRRDRSLSNQPQHF. V and J are TRBV4-1 and TRBJ1-5; 7 nucleotides match TRBD1. The CDR3 is 17 amino acids. Germline CDR1 reads MGHRA; CDR2 reads YSYEKL. Losses at the gene ends were 4 bases for V and 0 bases for J; bases not matched to a gene: 9.

This chain links TRBV2 with TRBJ1-4; D remains unclear. CDR1 SNHLY and CDR2 FYNNEI come from the germline V gene. The length of the CDR3 is 16 residues. V was cut by 1 base and J by 3 bases, with 12 bases left in between. The CDR3 coding sequence is TGTGCCAGCAGTGAAGACAGCCCGAGGGCTAATGAAAAACTGTTTTTT. Amino acids: CASSEDSPRANEKLFF.

This clone was seen a handful of times. The V call is TRBV6-5, the J call TRBJ1-3; D perhaps matches TRBD1 (6 bases). Germline V gene lookup returns CDR1 MNHEY and CDR2 SVGAGI. The CDR3 is 15 amino acids. With 5 bases removed from V and 5 bases from J, the gap between germline ends came to 16 bases. The CDR3 bases are TGTGCCAGCAGTATGACAGGTCTACAGAGAAACACCATATATTTT. This gives the protein CASSMTGLQRNTIYF.

This chain's CDR3 is CATRQGYGYTF. DNA for the CDR3: TGTGCCACTCGACAGGGGTATGGCTACACCTTC. The V and J genes are TRBV6-1 and TRBJ1-2, with 8 bases identical to TRBD1. Germline V CDR1 and CDR2: MNHNS, SASEGT. The CDR3 extends over 11 amino acids. With 10 bases clipped from V and 5 bases from J, the junction kept 3 bases outside the gene matches.

The chain joins TRBV6-1 to TRBJ1-5; weak D call: TRBD1 (6 bases). Trimming removed 7 bases from V and 3 bases from J, with 13 bases in between. Per the germline V gene, CDR1 is MNHNS and CDR2 is SASEGT. This CDR3 is built from 14 residues. The CDR3 nucleotides read TGTGCCAGCATGGCAGGGGACCCCAATCAGCCCCAGCATTTT. Translated: CASMAGDPNQPQHF.